This entry lists 2 T cell receptor beta chains sequenced from one sample in a study of T cell responses to AZD1222 COVID-19 vaccine. Measured with immunoSEQ multiplex PCR; TCRdb has only the in-frame clones, and not every one. The table records roughly 200,000 clones, more than 85% of them present only once. Sample: peripheral blood, taken 28 days after the second AZD1222 dose. The receptors here all came from an adult who received the AZD1222 COVID-19 vaccine.

The genes are TRBV4-1 and TRBJ1-4; TRBD1 is a possible D gene (5 bases). Germline assignment: CDR1 MGHRA and CDR2 YSYEKL. Trimming removed 4 bases from V and 3 bases from J, with 12 bases in between. CDR3 length: 15 residues. The CDR3 DNA reads TGCGCCAGCAGCCCGAGGGGAGCCCCTAATGAAAAACTGTTTTTT. Amino acids: CASSPRGAPNEKLFF.

The genes are TRBV5-1 and TRBJ1-5; tentatively, D is TRBD1 (6 bases). The CDR3 is 14 residues long. Trimming removed 1 base at V and 4 bases at J, with 9 bases between. CDR1 is SGHRS and CDR2 is YFSETQ in the germline V gene. Written as DNA, the CDR3 is TGCGCCAGCAGCTTGCGAGGGGGAAATCAGCCCCAGCATTTT. It codes for CASSLRGGNQPQHF.